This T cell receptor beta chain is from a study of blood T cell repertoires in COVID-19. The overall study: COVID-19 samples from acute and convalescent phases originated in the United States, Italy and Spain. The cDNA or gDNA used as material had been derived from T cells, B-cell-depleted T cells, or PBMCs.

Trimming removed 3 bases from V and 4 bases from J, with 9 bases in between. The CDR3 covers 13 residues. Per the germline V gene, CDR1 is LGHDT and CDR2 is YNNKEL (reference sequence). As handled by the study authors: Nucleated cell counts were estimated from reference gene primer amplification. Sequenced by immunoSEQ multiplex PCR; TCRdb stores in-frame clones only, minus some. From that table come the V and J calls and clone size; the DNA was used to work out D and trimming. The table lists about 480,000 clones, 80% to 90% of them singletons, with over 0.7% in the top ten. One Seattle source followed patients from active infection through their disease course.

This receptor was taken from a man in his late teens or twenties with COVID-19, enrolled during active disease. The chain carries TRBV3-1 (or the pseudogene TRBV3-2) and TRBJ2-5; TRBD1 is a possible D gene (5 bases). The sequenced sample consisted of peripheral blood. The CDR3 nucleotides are TGTGCCAGCAGCCAGGGCAGGGCAGAGACCCAGTACTTC. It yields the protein CASSQGRAETQYF.